A single sample is the source of the 27 T cell receptor beta chains below, sequenced in a study of blood T cell repertoires in COVID-19. Generated by immunoSEQ multiplex PCR, the TCRdb table keeps only in-frame clones and is missing some. Among about 430,000 clones listed, around 89% were seen once. Source material: PBMCs or T cells enriched from blood (not recorded which). The source is a woman under 40 with acute COVID-19.

This clone was counted between two and nine times. The gene calls are TRBV20-1 and TRBJ1-4; TRBD1 matches at 10 bases. J gave up 11 bases and V 3 bases, and 12 bases lay outside the gene matches. Germline loops: CDR1 DFQATT, CDR2 SNEGSKA (reference sequence). The CDR3 has 15 amino acids. CDR3 sequence reads: CSASNRDRGWEKLFF. The CDR3 nucleotides are TGCAGTGCTAGTAACCGGGACAGGGGATGGGAGAAACTGTTTTTT.

This chain links TRBV3-1 (or the pseudogene TRBV3-2) with TRBJ1-1, with 7 bases identical to TRBD1. CDR3 length equals 14 residues. In germline, CDR1 is LGHDT, CDR2 YNNKEL (reference sequence). The trim removed 4 bases at V and 3 bases at J, leaving 5 bases unmatched. CDR3 region: CASSPRDSYTEAFF. CDR3 nucleotide sequence: TGTGCCAGCAGCCCCCGGGACAGCTACACTGAAGCTTTCTTT.

The rearrangement uses TRBV6-5 and TRBJ2-4; D uncertain. Trimming pared 8 bases from V and 2 bases from J, leaving 13 bases between. The CDR3 is 14 amino acids. CDR1 MNHEY and CDR2 SVGAGI come from the germline V gene. The CDR3 region has the DNA TGTGCCAGCCGTGACTCCGGGTCCAAAAACATTCAGTACTTC. This encodes CASRDSGSKNIQYF.

This chain links TRBV5-1 with TRBJ1-1, with 10 bases matching TRBD1. Trimming removed 4 bases from V and 3 bases from J; junction bases left unmatched: 3. Germline V gene data show CDR1 as SGHRS and CDR2 as YFSETQ. This CDR3 has 14 amino acids. The CDR3 nucleotides read TGCGCCAGCAGCCACGGGACAGGGGACACTGAAGCTTTCTTT. This sequence encodes CASSHGTGDTEAFF.

In nucleotides, the CDR3 is TGCAGCGATAGACAGGGGCAGGACTATGGCTACACCTTC. It encodes CSDRQGQDYGYTF. The chain recombines TRBV29-1 with TRBJ1-2, with 8 bases aligning to TRBD1. V lost 7 bases to trimming and J lost 3 bases; unmatched junction nucleotides: 7. CDR3 size: 13 residues. Per germline, CDR1 SQVTM and CDR2 ANQGSEA. The complete variable domain, with remaining parts taken from reference TRBV29-1 and TRBJ1-2, reads SAVISQKPSRDICQRGTSLTIQCQVDSQVTMMFWYRQQPGQSLTLIATANQGSEATYESGFVIDKFPISRPNLTFSTLTVSNMSPEDSSIYLCSDRQGQDYGYTFGSGTRLTVV.

This clone was found a few times. The chain uses TRBV5-1 and TRBJ1-4; the match to TRBD1 covers 8 bases. The V segment lost 4 bases and the J segment 14 bases; nucleotides outside the gene matches: 7. The CDR3 contains 12 residues. Germline assignment: CDR1 SGHRS and CDR2 YFSETQ. CDR3: CASSPGQGGLFF. The CDR3 bases are TGCGCCAGCAGCCCTGGACAGGGAGGGCTGTTTTTT.

On this clone itself: Within the sample, other DNA sequences also encode this same CDR3. This chain connects TRBV9 to TRBJ2-7; 7 nucleotides agree with TRBD2. Per the germline V gene, CDR1 is SGDLS and CDR2 is YYNGEE. The CDR3 is made up of 14 amino acids. Unmatched junction bases numbered 2, after V lost 0 bases and J lost 2 bases. Written as DNA, the CDR3 is TGTGCCAGCAGCGTAGATGGGGGGGCCTACGAGCAGTACTTC. As protein: CASSVDGGAYEQYF.

This rearrangement joins TRBV28 to TRBJ1-5, with D maybe TRBD1 (6 bases). The CDR3 covers 18 residues. Germline V lookup: CDR1 MDHEN, CDR2 SYDVKM. V lost 5 bases to trimming and J lost 0 bases, with 20 bases between them. As DNA, the CDR3 is TGTGCCAGCAGTCCCCCGGGGGGGCCCACCTATAGCAATCAGCCCCAGCATTTT. This codes for CASSPPGGPTYSNQPQHF.

This clone was seen a single time. In nucleotides, the CDR3 is TGTGCCAGCAGTCCCCCGGGTAGGTCGAACACTGAAGCTTTCTTT. Translated: CASSPPGRSNTEAFF. This chain connects TRBV27 to TRBJ1-1; D not resolved. Germline V gives CDR1 MNHEY, CDR2 SMNVEV (reference sequence). The CDR3 extends over 15 amino acids. Trimming took off 5 bases at V and 1 base at J, with 14 bases between the two ends.

J is TRBJ2-3 and V is TRBV30, with D perhaps TRBD1 (5 bases). Germline V CDR1 and CDR2: GTSNPN, SVGIG (reference sequence). V was cut by 0 bases and J by 0 bases, with 16 bases left in between. The CDR3 consists of 17 residues. CDR3 bases: TGTGCCTGGAGTGTGCTGGGGCTGTTGACTAGCACAGATACGCAGTATTTT. Its protein is CAWSVLGLLTSTDTQYF.

The V and J genes are TRBV24-1 and TRBJ1-6; 12 positions match TRBD1. This CDR3 region has 17 residues. The V gene's germline CDR1 is KGHDR and CDR2 SFDVKD. J was trimmed by 8 bases and V by 7 bases; bases with no gene match: 11. The CDR3, as DNA: TGTGCCACCAGCCCGGGACAGGGGGCCTCTGGAGATTCACCCCTCCACTTT. Protein sequence: CATSPGQGASGDSPLHF.

V is TRBV10-2 and J is TRBJ2-1, with a weak D call TRBD2 (6 bases). The CDR3 covers 14 residues. CDR1 and CDR2 (germline): WSHSY, SAAADI. Trimming left V 3 bases short and J 2 bases short, with 8 bases between. The DNA of the CDR3 is TGCGCCAGCAGTGACTGGACTACCTACAATGAGCAGTTCTTC. The encoded protein is CASSDWTTYNEQFF.

This rearrangement joins TRBV5-4 to TRBJ1-6, with a weak D call TRBD1 (6 bases). CDR3 length: 16 amino acids. V lost 4 bases and J 0 bases, leaving 11 bases between the germline ends. Germline-derived CDR1 and CDR2 are SGHNT and YYREEE (reference sequence). The CDR3 region is CASSPRGGSYNSPLHF. Written as DNA, the CDR3 is TGTGCCAGCAGCCCTCGAGGGGGCTCCTATAATTCACCCCTCCACTTT.

The chain uses TRBV24-1 and TRBJ2-5, with 8 bases aligning to TRBD1. The CDR3 spans 13 residues. Germline loops: CDR1 KGHDR, CDR2 SFDVKD. The junction had 4 bases not matched to a gene; V was cut back by 8 bases and J by 3 bases. In DNA, the CDR3 is TGTGCCACCAAAGCAGGGGGCAAAGAGACCCAGTACTTC. Translated: CATKAGGKETQYF.

Only a few counts were recorded for this clone. The chain recombines TRBV7-8 with TRBJ1-3, with D unresolved. Germline values: CDR1 SGHVS, CDR2 FQNEAQ. V lost 2 bases and J lost 2, with 13 bases in between. The CDR3 loop spans 16 amino acids. CDR3 protein: CASSLHHGRPGNTIYF. DNA of the CDR3: TGTGCCAGCAGCTTACACCATGGGAGGCCTGGAAACACCATATATTTT.

V is TRBV6-1 and J is TRBJ1-4; D is unclear. With 2 bases removed from V and 4 bases from J, the gap between germline ends came to 11 bases. This CDR3 is built from 15 residues. Germline V gene lookup returns CDR1 MNHNS and CDR2 SASEGT. The CDR3 bases are TGTGCCAGCAGTGAATGGTCGGGAGGTAATGAAAAACTGTTTTTT. Residues: CASSEWSGGNEKLFF.

V usage is TRBV12-2 and J usage is TRBJ1-5; TRBD1, the table's D call, was not compared with the DNA. TRBV12-2 is an annotated pseudogene. CDR3 length equals 18 residues. CDR3 protein: CASPKKGTGAARDQPQHF. Here the CDR3 DNA reads TGTGCAAGTCCCAAAAAGGGGACAGGGGCAGCTAGGGATCAGCCCCAGCATTTT.

CDR3 protein: CASTPRPGANYGYTF. Here the CDR3 DNA reads TGTGCCAGCACTCCCCGACCAGGGGCCAACTATGGCTACACCTTC. The V gene is TRBV6-5, the J gene TRBJ1-2, with D possibly being TRBD1 (6 bases). V gave up 7 bases and J gave up 2 bases, with 17 bases separating them. Looked up from germline, CDR1 is MNHEY and CDR2 is SVGAGI. The CDR3 spans 15 residues.

This chain connects TRBV5-1 to TRBJ1-6, with TRBD1 identical over 7 bases. Germline trimming cut 5 bases from V and 9 bases from J; bases unmatched to any gene: 8. The germline V gene has CDR1 SGHRS and CDR2 YFSETQ. The CDR3 loop spans 14 amino acids. CDR3 in amino acids: CASRREDRSSPLHF. CDR3 coding DNA: TGCGCCAGCAGGAGGGAGGACAGGTCTTCACCCCTCCACTTT.

This sequence joins TRBV5-1 and TRBJ2-1; 9 bases fit TRBD2. From germline, CDR1 is SGHRS and CDR2 YFSETQ. The V segment lost 1 base and the J segment 6 bases; nucleotides outside the gene matches: 5. This CDR3 is 15 amino acids long. The CDR3 DNA reads TGCGCCAGCAGCTTGAAGGCGGGGGGGCCCAATGAGCAGTTCTTC. Amino acid sequence: CASSLKAGGPNEQFF.

The chain uses TRBV19 and TRBJ2-3; D call uncertain. Per the germline V gene, CDR1 is LNHDA and CDR2 is SQIVND (reference sequence). There are 12 residues in the CDR3. V dropped 5 bases and J dropped 5 bases, with 8 bases sitting between them. CDR3 in amino acids: CASSLFGDTQYF. The CDR3 coding sequence is TGTGCCAGTAGTTTGTTCGGAGATACGCAGTATTTT. The whole variable domain, remainder taken from reference TRBV19 and TRBJ2-3, is DGGITQSPKYLFRKEGQNVTLSCEQNLNHDAMYWYRQDPGQGLRLIYYSQIVNDFQKGDIAEGYSVSREKKESFPLTVTSAQKNPTAFYLCASSLFGDTQYFGPGTRLTVL.

The chain combines TRBV7-2 with TRBJ1-1; D gene unclear. The CDR3 loop spans 12 amino acids. CDR1 SGHTA and CDR2 FQGNSA come from the germline V gene. V was trimmed by 5 bases and J by 1 base, leaving 5 bases between them. Here the CDR3 reads CASSRPNTEAFF. In DNA form, the CDR3 reads TGTGCCAGCAGCCGTCCGAACACTGAAGCTTTCTTT.

V usage is TRBV5-6 and J usage is TRBJ1-3; D unclear. Trimming left V 1 base short and J 3 bases short, with 8 bases between. Germline loops: CDR1 SGHDT, CDR2 YYEEEE. CDR3 length: 14 residues. CDR3 in DNA: TGTGCCAGCAGCTTGTCGGGAATTGGAAACACCATATATTTT. Its translation: CASSLSGIGNTIYF.

The CDR3 region has the DNA TGTGCCAGCAGCTTGACAGGGGTTGGCACCGGGGAGCTGTTTTTT. Translating gives CASSLTGVGTGELFF. The chain is built from TRBV13 and TRBJ2-2; 8 bases fit TRBD1. Per germline, CDR1 PRHDT and CDR2 FYEKMQ (reference sequence). V gave up 3 bases and J gave up 4 bases; unmatched junction bases: 4. The CDR3 covers 15 residues.

This chain uses TRBV19 with TRBJ2-7, with a possible D match to TRBD2 (6 bases). Trimming left V 2 bases short and J 2 bases short, with 10 bases between. Germline V lookup: CDR1 LNHDA, CDR2 SQIVND (reference sequence). The CDR3 contains 14 residues. CDR3 bases: TGTGCCAGTAGTATAAAGGGAGGACCCTACGAGCAGTACTTC. This gives the protein CASSIKGGPYEQYF.

The CDR3 here is CASSPWGGGNTIYF. The CDR3 DNA reads TGTGCCAGCAGCCCTTGGGGCGGCGGAAACACCATATATTTT. V and J are TRBV9 and TRBJ1-3; D possibly corresponds to TRBD1 (5 bases). The CDR3 covers 14 residues. Germline CDR1 and CDR2: SGDLS and YYNGEE. Trimming removed 4 bases at V and 4 bases at J, with 12 bases between.

V and J are TRBV6-6 and TRBJ1-5; 8 nucleotides agree with TRBD1. CDR3 length: 13 amino acids. Looked up from germline, CDR1 is MNHNY and CDR2 is SVGAGI (reference sequence). Germline trimming cut 5 bases from V and 7 bases from J; bases unmatched to any gene: 4. The CDR3 DNA is TGTGCCAGCAGTGGACAGGGACACCAGCCCCAGCATTTT. It translates to CASSGQGHQPQHF.